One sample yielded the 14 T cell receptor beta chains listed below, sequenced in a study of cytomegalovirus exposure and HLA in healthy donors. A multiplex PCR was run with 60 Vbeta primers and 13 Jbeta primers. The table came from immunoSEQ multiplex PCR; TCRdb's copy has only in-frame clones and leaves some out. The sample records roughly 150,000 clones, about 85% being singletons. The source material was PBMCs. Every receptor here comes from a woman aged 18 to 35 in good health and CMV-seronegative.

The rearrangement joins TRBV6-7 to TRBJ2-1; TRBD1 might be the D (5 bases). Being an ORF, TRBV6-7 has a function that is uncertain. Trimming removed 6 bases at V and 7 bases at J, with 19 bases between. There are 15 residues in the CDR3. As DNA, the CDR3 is TGTGCCAGCAGCTGGCTTAGGACATACTCGAATGAGCAGTTCTTC. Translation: CASSWLRTYSNEQFF.

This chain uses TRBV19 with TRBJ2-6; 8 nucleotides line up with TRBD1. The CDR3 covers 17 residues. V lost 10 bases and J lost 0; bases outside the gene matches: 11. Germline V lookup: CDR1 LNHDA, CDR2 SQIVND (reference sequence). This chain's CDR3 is CATRTGIPFSGANVLTF. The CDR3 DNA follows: TGTGCCACCCGGACAGGGATCCCCTTCTCTGGGGCCAACGTCCTGACTTTC. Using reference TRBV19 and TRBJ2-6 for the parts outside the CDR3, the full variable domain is DGGITQSPKYLFRKEGQNVTLSCEQNLNHDAMYWYRQDPGQGLRLIYYSQIVNDFQKGDIAEGYSVSREKKESFPLTVTSAQKNPTAFYLCATRTGIPFSGANVLTFGAGSRLTVL.

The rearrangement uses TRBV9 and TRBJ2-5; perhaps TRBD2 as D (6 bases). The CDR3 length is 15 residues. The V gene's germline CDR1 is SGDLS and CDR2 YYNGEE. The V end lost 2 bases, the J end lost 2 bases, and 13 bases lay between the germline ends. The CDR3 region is CASSVDIAVQETQYF. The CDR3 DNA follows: TGTGCCAGCAGCGTTGATATAGCGGTTCAAGAGACCCAGTACTTC.

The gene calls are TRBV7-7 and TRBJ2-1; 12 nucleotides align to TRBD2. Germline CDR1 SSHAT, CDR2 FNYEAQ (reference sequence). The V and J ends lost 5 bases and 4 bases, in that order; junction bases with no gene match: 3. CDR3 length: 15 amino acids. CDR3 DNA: TGTGCCAGCAGCCGGACTAGCGGGGCTTACAATGAGCAGTTCTTC. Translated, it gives CASSRTSGAYNEQFF.

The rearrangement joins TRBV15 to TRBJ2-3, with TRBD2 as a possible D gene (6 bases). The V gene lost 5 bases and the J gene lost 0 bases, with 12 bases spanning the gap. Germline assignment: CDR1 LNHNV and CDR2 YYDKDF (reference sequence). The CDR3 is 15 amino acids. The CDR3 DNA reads TGTGCCACCAGCGGGACGGGACTTAGCACAGATACGCAGTATTTT. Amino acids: CATSGTGLSTDTQYF.

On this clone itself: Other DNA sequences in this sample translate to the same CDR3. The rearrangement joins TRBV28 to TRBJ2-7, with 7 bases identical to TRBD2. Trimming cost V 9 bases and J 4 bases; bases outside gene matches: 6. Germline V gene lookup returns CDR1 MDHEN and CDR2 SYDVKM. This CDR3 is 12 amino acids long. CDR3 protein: CASSRGSYEQYF. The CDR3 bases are TGTGCCAGTTCGCGCGGGAGTTACGAGCAGTACTTC.

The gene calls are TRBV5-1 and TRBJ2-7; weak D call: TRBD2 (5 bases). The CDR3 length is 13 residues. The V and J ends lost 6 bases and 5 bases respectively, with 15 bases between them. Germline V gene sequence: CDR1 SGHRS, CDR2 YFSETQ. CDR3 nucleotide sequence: TGCGCCAGCAATAGAGGGTCGGGTGACGAGCAGTACTTC. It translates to CASNRGSGDEQYF. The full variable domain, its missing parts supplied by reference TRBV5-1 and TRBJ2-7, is KAGVTQTPRYLIKTRGQQVTLSCSPISGHRSVSWYQQTPGQGLQFLFEYFSETQRNKGNFPGRFSGRQFSNSRSEMNVSTLELGDSALYLCASNRGSGDEQYFGPGTRLTVT.

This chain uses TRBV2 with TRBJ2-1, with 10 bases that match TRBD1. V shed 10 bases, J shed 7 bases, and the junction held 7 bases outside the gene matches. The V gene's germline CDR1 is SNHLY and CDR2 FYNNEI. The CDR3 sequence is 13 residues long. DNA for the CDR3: TGTGCCACTTCGGGACAGGGGACGAATGAGCAGTTCTTC. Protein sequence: CATSGQGTNEQFF.

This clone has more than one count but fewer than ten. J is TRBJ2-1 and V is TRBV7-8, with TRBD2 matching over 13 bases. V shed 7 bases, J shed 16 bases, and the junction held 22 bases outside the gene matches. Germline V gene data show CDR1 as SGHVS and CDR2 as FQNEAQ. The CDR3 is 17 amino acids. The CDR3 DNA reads TGTGCCAGCAACCCCGGACTAGCGGGAGTAATAAGCGCTTACTTATTCTTC. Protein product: CASNPGLAGVISAYLFF.

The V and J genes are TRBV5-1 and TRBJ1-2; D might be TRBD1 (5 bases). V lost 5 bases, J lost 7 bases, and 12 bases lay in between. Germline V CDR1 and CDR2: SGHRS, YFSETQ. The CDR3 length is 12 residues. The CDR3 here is CASSYAGSGYTF. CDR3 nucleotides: TGCGCCAGCAGTTATGCAGGGTCTGGCTACACCTTC.

DNA of the CDR3: TGTGCCAGCAGTTGGGACAGGAGCACTGAAGCTTTCTTT. Encoded protein: CASSWDRSTEAFF. The V call is TRBV28, the J call TRBJ1-1; TRBD1 aligns across 8 bases. V gave up 4 bases and J gave up 4 bases; unmatched junction bases: 2. Germline loops: CDR1 MDHEN, CDR2 SYDVKM. There are 13 residues in the CDR3.

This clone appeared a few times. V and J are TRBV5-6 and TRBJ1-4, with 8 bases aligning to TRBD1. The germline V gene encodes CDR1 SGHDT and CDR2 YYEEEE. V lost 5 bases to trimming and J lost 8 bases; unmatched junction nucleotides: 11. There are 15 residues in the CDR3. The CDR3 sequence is CASSYLGQGVEKLFF. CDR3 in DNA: TGTGCCAGCAGTTACCTCGGACAGGGAGTAGAAAAACTGTTTTTT.

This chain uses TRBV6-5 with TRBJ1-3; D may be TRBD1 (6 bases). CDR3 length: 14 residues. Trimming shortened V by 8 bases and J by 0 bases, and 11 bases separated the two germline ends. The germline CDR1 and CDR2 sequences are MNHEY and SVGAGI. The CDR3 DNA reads TGTGCCAGCGGACAGCGCAGCTCTGGAAACACCATATATTTT. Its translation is CASGQRSSGNTIYF.

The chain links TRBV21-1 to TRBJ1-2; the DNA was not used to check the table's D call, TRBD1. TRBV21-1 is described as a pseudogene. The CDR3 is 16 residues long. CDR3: CASSATHQGDNYGYTF. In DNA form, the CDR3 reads TGTGCCAGCAGCGCAACGCACCAGGGGGATAACTATGGCTACACCTTC.